This TCR beta chain was sequenced for a study of regulatory T cells in long-lasting Graves disease. Study results and caveats: Persistent disease preferred TRBV28, TRBJ1-2 and TRBJ2-5.

Stated time point: persistent/refractory GD, antithyroid drugs over 5 years with positive TRAb. Making the TCR library involved RNA that had been extracted from PBMCs. Worth noting for this clonotype: No antigen is known for it.

Investigators prepared the TCR beta libraries by applying iRepertoire HTBI primers and Arm-PCR of CDR3 regions. In TCRdb, the multiplex PCR reads were re-called with MiXCR into one record per CDR3 protein. This sample carries a few hundred thousand distinct CDR3 sequences, approximately 21% of them seen once, and the ten largest clones take around 7%. Germline assignment: CDR1 MGHRA and CDR2 YSYEKL. V lost 0 bases to trimming and J lost 5 bases, with 11 bases between them. The CDR3 extends over 14 amino acids. The TCR comes from a female donor with Graves disease. The sample here was peripheral blood mononuclear cells (PBMCs), taken when the disease was refractory, from a patient treated with antithyroid drugs. This chain uses TRBV4-1 with TRBJ2-7, with D possibly TRBD1 on 7 matching bases. The CDR3 DNA reads TGCGCCAGCAGCCAAGATCCAGGGGGGAACGAGCAGTACTTC. It translates to CASSQDPGGNEQYF.